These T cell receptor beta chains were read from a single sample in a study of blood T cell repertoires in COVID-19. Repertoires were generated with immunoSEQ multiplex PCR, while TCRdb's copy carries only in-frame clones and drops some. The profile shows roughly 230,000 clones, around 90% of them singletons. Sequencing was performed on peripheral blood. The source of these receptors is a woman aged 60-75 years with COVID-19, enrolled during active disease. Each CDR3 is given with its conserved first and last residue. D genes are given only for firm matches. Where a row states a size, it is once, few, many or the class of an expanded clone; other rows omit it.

CDR3nt: TGTGCCACCAGTGAGCCAGGGGCGACCGGGGAGCTGTTTTTT
CDR3aa: CATSEPGATGELFF
abundance: once
v_gene: TRBV24-1
j_gene: TRBJ2-2
d_gene: -

CDR3nt: TGTGCCAGCAGCCCGGGACAGGAACTTCGAGAGCAGTTCTTC
CDR3aa: CASSPGQELREQFF
abundance: -
v_gene: TRBV6-5
j_gene: TRBJ2-1
d_gene: TRBD1

CDR3nt: TGTGCCAGCAGTTTACGGGGGACAGCCCGGGTGGAAAAACTGTTTTTT
CDR3aa: CASSLRGTARVEKLFF
abundance: few
v_gene: TRBV28
j_gene: TRBJ1-4
d_gene: TRBD1

CDR3nt: TGCAGCGTTGAATTACTCACCGGGGAGCTGTTTTTT
CDR3aa: CSVELLTGELFF
abundance: -
v_gene: TRBV29-1
j_gene: TRBJ2-2
d_gene: -

CDR3nt: TGTGCCAGCAGCTCACCTAAGACAGGGACCACTGAAGCTTTCTTT
CDR3aa: CASSSPKTGTTEAFF
abundance: -
v_gene: TRBV7-2
j_gene: TRBJ1-1
d_gene: TRBD1

CDR3nt: TGTGCCAGCAGCGCCGCCTCGGGACTCCAAGAGACCCAGTACTTC
CDR3aa: CASSAASGLQETQYF
abundance: -
v_gene: TRBV9
j_gene: TRBJ2-5
d_gene: -

CDR3nt: TGTGCCAGCAGCCAGGGGGCGGATGAAAAACTGTTTTTT
CDR3aa: CASSQGADEKLFF
abundance: -
v_gene: TRBV3-1/TRBV3-2
j_gene: TRBJ1-4
d_gene: -

CDR3nt: TGCGCCAGCAGCTTGGAATTTGGGCTTCGGTACAATGAGCAGTTCTTC
CDR3aa: CASSLEFGLRYNEQFF
abundance: -
v_gene: TRBV5-1
j_gene: TRBJ2-1
d_gene: -

CDR3nt: TGTGCCAGCAGTTGGGCCCCTGGTCGGAGGGACACTGAAGCTTTCTTT
CDR3aa: CASSWAPGRRDTEAFF
abundance: once
v_gene: TRBV6-5
j_gene: TRBJ1-1
d_gene: -

CDR3nt: TGTGCCAGTAGTATAGGAGGCGGGAACTATGGCTACACCTTC
CDR3aa: CASSIGGGNYGYTF
abundance: -
v_gene: TRBV19
j_gene: TRBJ1-2
d_gene: -

CDR3nt: TGTGCCAGCTCCCCGGGGAGCGCTCCCAACGTCGATGAGCAGTTCTTC
CDR3aa: CASSPGSAPNVDEQFF
abundance: -
v_gene: TRBV5-4
j_gene: TRBJ2-1
d_gene: -

CDR3nt: TGTGCCAGCAGACGGGACAGTAGCGGCGAGCAGTACTTC
CDR3aa: CASRRDSSGEQYF
abundance: once
v_gene: TRBV6-5
j_gene: TRBJ2-7
d_gene: -

CDR3nt: TGTGCCAGCAGTGTGCGGGGGGGTTTCGAGACCCAGTACTTC
CDR3aa: CASSVRGGFETQYF
abundance: -
v_gene: TRBV6-2/TRBV6-3
j_gene: TRBJ2-5
d_gene: TRBD2

CDR3nt: TGTGCCAGCAGCATCGGCAGGGGGAGCACTGAAGCTTTCTTT
CDR3aa: CASSIGRGSTEAFF
abundance: -
v_gene: TRBV7-3
j_gene: TRBJ1-1
d_gene: TRBD1

CDR3nt: TGTGCCAGCAGCGCGGGACTAGCGGGGCCAGATACGCAGTATTTT
CDR3aa: CASSAGLAGPDTQYF
abundance: -
v_gene: TRBV7-3
j_gene: TRBJ2-3
d_gene: TRBD2

CDR3nt: TGTGCCAGCAGCCAAGCCCTGGGACAGGGAATGGGGGGCTACACCTTC
CDR3aa: CASSQALGQGMGGYTF
abundance: -
v_gene: TRBV3-1/TRBV3-2
j_gene: TRBJ1-2
d_gene: TRBD1

CDR3nt: TGTGCCAGCAGCGGGGTACCCAATCAGCCCCAGCATTTT
CDR3aa: CASSGVPNQPQHF
abundance: -
v_gene: TRBV6-5
j_gene: TRBJ1-5
d_gene: -

CDR3nt: TGTGCCAGCACGGAGCAGGGTGCCAACACCGGGGAGCTGTTTTTT
CDR3aa: CASTEQGANTGELFF
abundance: -
v_gene: TRBV2
j_gene: TRBJ2-2
d_gene: -

CDR3nt: TGTGCCAGTAGTATTTCGGCGGGGTCTGAAGCTTTCTTT
CDR3aa: CASSISAGSEAFF
abundance: -
v_gene: TRBV19
j_gene: TRBJ1-1
d_gene: -

CDR3nt: TGCGCCAGCAGCCTCCTAGCGGGCACAGATACGCAGTATTTT
CDR3aa: CASSLLAGTDTQYF
abundance: -
v_gene: TRBV4-1
j_gene: TRBJ2-3
d_gene: TRBD2

CDR3nt: TGTGCCAGTAGGACTAGCGGGATCCCCTACAATGAGCAGTTCTTC
CDR3aa: CASRTSGIPYNEQFF
abundance: once
v_gene: TRBV19
j_gene: TRBJ2-1
d_gene: TRBD2

CDR3nt: TGTGCCAGCAGCTGGGGGACAGGGAGCTATGGCTACACCTTC
CDR3aa: CASSWGTGSYGYTF
abundance: -
v_gene: TRBV11-2
j_gene: TRBJ1-2
d_gene: TRBD1

CDR3nt: TGCGCCAGCAGCTTGGGCGCGGAAAATTCACCCCTCCACTTT
CDR3aa: CASSLGAENSPLHF
abundance: once
v_gene: TRBV5-1
j_gene: TRBJ1-6
d_gene: -

CDR3nt: TGTGCCTGGATAGGGGGGGGCTTAGCGAACTATGGCTACACCTTC
CDR3aa: CAWIGGGLANYGYTF
abundance: -
v_gene: TRBV30
j_gene: TRBJ1-2
d_gene: -

CDR3nt: TGCGCCAGCAGCTTGAACTGGAACACTGAAGCTTTCTTT
CDR3aa: CASSLNWNTEAFF
abundance: -
v_gene: TRBV5-1
j_gene: TRBJ1-1
d_gene: -

CDR3nt: TGTGCCAGCAGCGTAGGTAGCGGGGAATCCTACGAGCAGTACTTC
CDR3aa: CASSVGSGESYEQYF
abundance: -
v_gene: TRBV9
j_gene: TRBJ2-7
d_gene: TRBD2

CDR3nt: TGTGCCAGCAGCCCCCGGACAGGGGGAACCGGGGAGCTGTTTTTT
CDR3aa: CASSPRTGGTGELFF
abundance: -
v_gene: TRBV7-3
j_gene: TRBJ2-2
d_gene: TRBD1

CDR3nt: TGTGCCAGCATACCCGAGGCGAGCAGCGGAGCTAGCACAGATACGCAGTATTTT
CDR3aa: CASIPEASSGASTDTQYF
abundance: -
v_gene: TRBV2
j_gene: TRBJ2-3
d_gene: -

CDR3nt: TGCGCCAGCAGCCAAGATACAGTGTTGAACACTGAAGCTTTCTTT
CDR3aa: CASSQDTVLNTEAFF
abundance: -
v_gene: TRBV4-3
j_gene: TRBJ1-1
d_gene: -

CDR3nt: TGCGCCAGCAGCCAAACTAGCGGGGCTTACAATGAGCAGTTCTTC
CDR3aa: CASSQTSGAYNEQFF
abundance: -
v_gene: TRBV4-3
j_gene: TRBJ2-1
d_gene: TRBD2